What follows are 29 T cell receptor beta chains derived from one specimen sequenced in a study of CD8 T cells in Susac syndrome. Reverse transcription of 0.5 to 1 ug RNA was carried out with random hexamers. Using its own MiXCR run on the immunoSEQ multiplex PCR reads, TCRdb lists one record per CDR3 protein. This sample has tens of thousands of distinct CDR3 sequences, with approximately 96% found just once. Sequencing used CD8+ T cells from PBMCs. Receptor source: a human donor with Susac syndrome.

The chain combines TRBV30 with TRBJ1-2, with D possibly being TRBD1 (5 bases). CDR1 and CDR2 (germline): GTSNPN, SVGIG (reference sequence). The V gene lost 2 bases and the J gene lost 8 bases, with 15 bases spanning the gap. The CDR3 spans 13 residues. This CDR3 is CAWSSSGMRGYTF. The CDR3 DNA reads TGTGCCTGGAGTTCCTCAGGGATGCGAGGCTACACCTTC.

This chain links TRBV5-1 with TRBJ2-2, with TRBD1 matching 11 bases. CDR1 is SGHRS and CDR2 is YFSETQ in the germline V gene. CDR3 length: 16 amino acids. V dropped 3 bases and J dropped 4; count of bases not matched to a gene: 5. CDR3 DNA sequence: TGCGCCAGCAGCTCGCAGGGACAGGGGGGCACCGGGGAGCTGTTTTTT. The encoded protein is CASSSQGQGGTGELFF.

The V call is TRBV29-1, the J call TRBJ1-4, with 7 bases matching TRBD1. CDR1 is SQVTM and CDR2 is ANQGSEA in the germline V gene. J gave up 8 bases and V 6 bases, and 6 bases lay outside the gene matches. The CDR3 has 12 residues. CDR3 nucleotides: TGCAGCGTCACAGGGGAAGGGGAAAAACTGTTTTTT. Its protein is CSVTGEGEKLFF.

The chain employs TRBV30 and TRBJ1-1, with 8 bases that match TRBD1. The CDR3 has 13 residues. Germline V gene data show CDR1 as GTSNPN and CDR2 as SVGIG (reference sequence). V lost 8 bases to trimming and J lost 5 bases; unmatched junction nucleotides: 10. CDR3 loop: CAGHDRGLTEAFF. CDR3 nucleotide sequence: TGTGCCGGGCACGACAGGGGACTGACTGAAGCTTTCTTT.

This chain connects TRBV3-1 to TRBJ1-1; D ambiguous. Trimming took off 4 bases at V and 2 bases at J, with 11 bases between the two ends. The CDR3 is 14 amino acids. The germline CDR1 and CDR2 sequences are LGHDT and YNNKEL (reference sequence). CDR3: CASSPNMGNTEAFF. The DNA of the CDR3 is TGTGCCAGCAGCCCAAACATGGGTAACACTGAAGCTTTCTTT.

The chain employs TRBV6-2 or TRBV6-3 and TRBJ1-5; D is ambiguous. CDR1 and CDR2 (germline): MNHEY, SVGEGT. Trimming left V 4 bases short and J 0 bases short, with 4 bases between. The CDR3 contains 13 residues. CDR3 coding DNA: TGTGCCAGCAGTTCCTATAGCAATCAGCCCCAGCATTTT. It encodes CASSSYSNQPQHF.

The J gene is TRBJ1-6, the V gene TRBV6-5, with D perhaps matching TRBD1 (5 bases). V was clipped by 0 bases and J by 6 bases, with 15 bases between them. Germline values: CDR1 MNHEY, CDR2 SVGAGI. This CDR3 region has 17 residues. CDR3 residues: CASSYSRDSLFNSPLHF. The CDR3 DNA follows: TGTGCCAGCAGTTACTCCCGAGACAGCCTTTTTAATTCACCCCTCCACTTT.

V gene TRBV28 combines with J gene TRBJ2-5; 7 positions agree with TRBD1. Germline CDR1 MDHEN, CDR2 SYDVKM. CDR3 length equals 15 residues. Unmatched junction bases numbered 8, after V lost 2 bases and J lost 5 bases. The CDR3 nucleotides are TGTGCCAGCAGTTTACGGAGACAGGGCCGGGAGACCCAGTACTTC. Translation: CASSLRRQGRETQYF.

The rearrangement joins TRBV9 to TRBJ2-1; a weak D match, TRBD2 (6 bases). Trimming pared 3 bases from V and 0 bases from J, leaving 16 bases between. This CDR3 has 17 residues. Per the germline V gene, CDR1 is SGDLS and CDR2 is YYNGEE. The CDR3 region is CASSAPKGTYSYNEQFF. CDR3 nucleotide sequence: TGTGCCAGCAGCGCCCCGAAAGGGACTTACTCCTACAATGAGCAGTTCTTC.

The gene calls are TRBV19 and TRBJ1-5; D is unclear. V was cut by 0 bases and J by 7 bases, with 10 bases left in between. CDR1 and CDR2 from the germline V gene are LNHDA and SQIVND (reference sequence). This CDR3 is built from 14 residues. The chain's CDR3 is CASSIDRTGQPQHF. CDR3 coding DNA: TGTGCCAGTAGTATAGACAGAACCGGCCAGCCCCAGCATTTT.

This chain uses TRBV4-3 with TRBJ2-5; 10 positions agree with TRBD2. J gave up 3 bases and V 1 base, and 5 bases lay outside the gene matches. The germline CDR1 and CDR2 sequences are LGHNA and YSLEER. CDR3 length: 16 amino acids. CDR3 sequence: CASSQGWLAGEETQYF. CDR3 nucleotide sequence: TGCGCCAGCAGCCAAGGGTGGCTAGCGGGGGAAGAGACCCAGTACTTC.

The gene calls are TRBV18 and TRBJ1-5; 9 bases are shared with TRBD1. V trimming: 3 bases; J trimming: 5 bases; junction bases outside the gene matches: 5. This CDR3 has 15 residues. Germline CDR1 and CDR2: KGHSH and LQKENI. The CDR3 sequence is CASSPGQGEDQPQHF. Written as DNA, the CDR3 is TGTGCCAGCTCACCGGGACAGGGTGAGGATCAGCCCCAGCATTTT.

The chain carries TRBV30 and TRBJ2-2; maybe TRBD1 (6 bases). Between the trimmed V and J ends, which lost 7 bases and 4 bases, there was a span of 13 bases. The CDR3 totals 13 residues. The V gene's germline CDR1 is GTSNPN and CDR2 SVGIG (reference sequence). Here the CDR3 DNA reads TGTGCCTTTAATACAGGGCGCACCGGGGAGCTGTTTTTT. It codes for CAFNTGRTGELFF.

This clonotype appeared a single time. This chain links TRBV5-1 with TRBJ2-7; 11 bases fit TRBD2. Germline V CDR1 and CDR2: SGHRS, YFSETQ. This CDR3 has 14 amino acids. J was trimmed by 5 bases and V by 7 bases; bases with no gene match: 8. The CDR3: CASASSGGVNEQYF. The DNA for the CDR3 is TGCGCCAGCGCCAGTAGCGGGGGGGTTAACGAGCAGTACTTC.

J is TRBJ1-5 and V is TRBV19; TRBD1 aligns across 7 bases. The J segment lost 1 base and the V segment lost 7 bases, leaving 7 bases of the junction unmatched. This CDR3 is built from 15 residues. Germline CDR1 LNHDA, CDR2 SQIVND (reference sequence). CDR3 coding DNA: TGTGCCAGTACCGCAGGGGGAGGAAGCAATCAGCCCCAGCATTTT. Amino acids: CASTAGGGSNQPQHF.

The chain is built from TRBV18 and TRBJ2-2; D remains ambiguous. Trimming cost V 6 bases and J 5 bases, with 13 bases left between them. The CDR3 is 14 amino acids. Germline values: CDR1 KGHSH, CDR2 LQKENI. The CDR3 is CASSRAQETGELFF. The CDR3 DNA is TGTGCCAGCTCCCGGGCCCAGGAGACCGGGGAGCTGTTTTTT.

The genes are TRBV27 and TRBJ2-7; 9 bases match TRBD1. Germline V CDR1 and CDR2: MNHEY, SMNVEV (reference sequence). Germline trimming cut 6 bases from V and 2 bases from J; bases unmatched to any gene: 11. The CDR3 length is 16 residues. This chain's CDR3 is CASRSMGTGLTYEQYF. DNA for the CDR3: TGTGCCAGCAGGTCGATGGGGACAGGGCTAACCTACGAGCAGTACTTC.

The chain couples TRBV6-2 or TRBV6-3 to TRBJ2-7, with 7 bases lining up with TRBD1. The germline CDR1 and CDR2 sequences are MNHEY and SVGEGT. V shed 2 bases, J shed 0 bases, and the junction held 1 base outside the gene matches. The CDR3 length is 14 residues. CDR3 region: CASSYGDSSYEQYF. CDR3 in DNA: TGTGCCAGCAGTTACGGGGACAGCTCCTACGAGCAGTACTTC.

The rearrangement joins TRBV30 to TRBJ2-7, with D perhaps matching TRBD2 (5 bases). The CDR3 covers 14 residues. The germline V and J ends were trimmed by 0 bases and 2 bases, with 11 bases remaining between them. Germline assignment: CDR1 GTSNPN and CDR2 SVGIG (reference sequence). The chain's CDR3 is CAWSVGGGAYEQYF. CDR3 nucleotides: TGTGCCTGGAGTGTAGGAGGCGGTGCCTACGAGCAGTACTTC.

This clonotype was picked up a small number of times. The CDR3 sequence is CASSPGVSYEQYF. The DNA for the CDR3 is TGTGCCAGCTCACCGGGCGTGAGCTACGAGCAGTACTTC. The rearrangement joins TRBV18 to TRBJ2-7; D gene unclear. Germline CDR1 reads KGHSH; CDR2 reads LQKENI. V lost 3 bases to trimming and J lost 3 bases, with 9 bases between them. The CDR3 runs to 13 residues.

The chain combines TRBV28 with TRBJ1-2; D not resolved. This CDR3 contains 12 residues. Between the trimmed V and J ends, which lost 3 bases and 5 bases, there was a span of 7 bases. Germline CDR1 and CDR2: MDHEN and SYDVKM. CDR3 nucleotide sequence: TGTGCCAGCAGTTTGGTAGAATATGGCTACACCTTC. Translating gives CASSLVEYGYTF.

The chain joins TRBV2 to TRBJ1-1; D gene ambiguous. This CDR3 region has 13 residues. Trimming removed 3 bases from V and 2 bases from J, with 7 bases in between. CDR1 SNHLY and CDR2 FYNNEI come from the germline V gene. In DNA form, the CDR3 reads TGTGCCAGCAGTGAGGCAGGCAACACTGAAGCTTTCTTT. This sequence encodes CASSEAGNTEAFF.

The chain employs TRBV12-3 or TRBV12-4 and TRBJ1-6; 9 bases line up with TRBD1. Losses at the gene ends were 9 bases for V and 8 bases for J; bases not matched to a gene: 2. The CDR3 contains 12 residues. The CDR3 nucleotides are TGTGCCAGTGGACAGGGGTATTCACCCCTCCACTTT. Translated, it gives CASGQGYSPLHF.

This chain uses TRBV9 with TRBJ2-2; D tentatively reads TRBD1 or TRBD2 (5 bases each). Germline V CDR1 and CDR2: SGDLS, YYNGEE. This CDR3 is built from 15 residues. The V end was cut by 5 bases, the J end by 6 bases, with 17 bases between. CDR3 in amino acids: CASSASGPRSGELFF. The DNA for the CDR3 is TGTGCCAGCAGTGCCTCGGGACCCAGATCCGGGGAGCTGTTTTTT.

The chain carries TRBV7-6 and TRBJ2-5; D may correspond to TRBD1 or TRBD2 (7 bases each). The CDR3 has 12 residues. Germline assignment: CDR1 SGHVS and CDR2 FNYEAQ. The V end lost 8 bases, the J end lost 4 bases, and 11 bases lay between the germline ends. The CDR3 here is CASSGGAETQYF. The CDR3 nucleotides read TGTGCCAGCTCAGGGGGGGCAGAGACCCAGTACTTC.

The chain combines TRBV4-1 with TRBJ2-7; TRBD1 is a possible D gene (6 bases). The CDR3 length is 17 residues. Germline V CDR1 and CDR2: MGHRA, YSYEKL. The V gene lost 0 bases and the J gene lost 2 bases, with 17 bases spanning the gap. The CDR3: CASSQDRLEQGTYEQYF. The CDR3 DNA reads as TGCGCCAGCAGCCAAGATCGATTGGAACAGGGAACCTACGAGCAGTACTTC.

This sequence joins TRBV5-4 and TRBJ2-2; D not resolved. This CDR3 comprises 14 residues. CDR1 SGHNT and CDR2 YYREEE come from the germline V gene (reference sequence). V dropped 2 bases and J dropped 7 bases, with 12 bases sitting between them. The CDR3 nucleotides read TGTGCCAGCAGCTTAAGGGAATTACACGGGGAGCTGTTTTTT. Protein: CASSLRELHGELFF.

The rearrangement links TRBV3-1 to TRBJ2-5; D might be TRBD1 (6 bases). Germline-derived CDR1 and CDR2 are LGHDT and YNNKEL (reference sequence). V gave up 4 bases and J gave up 5 bases, with 11 bases separating them. CDR3 size: 13 residues. CDR3 nucleotides: TGTGCCAGCAGCCGACAGGTTCGGGAGACCCAGTACTTC. Residues: CASSRQVRETQYF.

The chain couples TRBV6-2 or TRBV6-3 to TRBJ2-1, with a tentative D call TRBD2 (6 bases). In germline, CDR1 is MNHEY, CDR2 SVGEGT. V lost 0 bases and J lost 0, with 6 bases in between. The CDR3 extends over 15 amino acids. The CDR3: CASSYSRGSYNEQFF. The CDR3 DNA reads as TGTGCCAGCAGTTACTCGCGGGGCTCCTACAATGAGCAGTTCTTC.